This TCR beta chain is drawn from a study of T cell repertoires in cytomegalovirus infection. Overall study: Public TCR beta signatures were indicative of both CMV infection and a matching HLA type. Study-wide findings and caveats: Within the response measured ex vivo, HLA-C-restricted CMV-specific TCR beta clonotypes were dominant. Pooled public TCR beta family frequency picked out CMV carriers with the relevant HLA.

Concerning this clonotype: The antigen is undetermined.

TCRdb passed the reads through MiXCR, listing each CDR3 protein once. The sample includes approximately 180,000 distinct CDR3 sequences, about a tenth of them seen just once. Trimming cost V 3 bases and J 12 bases, with 11 bases left between them. CDR1 is SGHDN, CDR2 FVKESK, per germline. This CDR3 is built from 11 residues. The V and J genes are TRBV14 and TRBJ1-1; D not resolved. The specimen sequenced was PBMCs. The TCR was taken from a human donor in good health (CMV status not recorded). Some clones in this sample may be carry-over from other donors' samples. The CDR3 DNA follows: TGTGCCAGCAGCCAGTACATAGAGACTTTCTTT. Translated, it gives CASSQYIETFF.